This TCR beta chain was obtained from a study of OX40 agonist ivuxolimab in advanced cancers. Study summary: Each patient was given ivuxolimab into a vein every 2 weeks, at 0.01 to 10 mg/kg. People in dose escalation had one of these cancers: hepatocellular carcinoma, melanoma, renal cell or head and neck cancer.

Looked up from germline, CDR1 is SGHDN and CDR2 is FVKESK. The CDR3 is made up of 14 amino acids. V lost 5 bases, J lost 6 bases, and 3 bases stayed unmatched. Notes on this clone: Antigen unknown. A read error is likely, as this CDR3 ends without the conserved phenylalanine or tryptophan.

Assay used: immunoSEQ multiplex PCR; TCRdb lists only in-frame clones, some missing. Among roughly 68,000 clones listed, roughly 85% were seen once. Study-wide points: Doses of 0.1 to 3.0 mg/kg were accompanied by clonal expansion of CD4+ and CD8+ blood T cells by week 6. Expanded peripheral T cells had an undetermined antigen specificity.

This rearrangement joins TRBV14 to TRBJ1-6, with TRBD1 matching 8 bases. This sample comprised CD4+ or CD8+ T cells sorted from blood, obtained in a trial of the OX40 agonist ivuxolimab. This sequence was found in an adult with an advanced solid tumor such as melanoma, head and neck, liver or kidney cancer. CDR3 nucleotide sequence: TGTGCCAGCAGCAGGGGACAGGTTAATTCACCCCTCCACCTT. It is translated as CASSRGQVNSPLHL.